This entry is about one TCR beta chain. These data come from a study of T cell changes during pregnancy in multiple sclerosis. Here immunoSEQ multiplex PCR was the method, and the copy in TCRdb shows in-frame clones only, minus some. The sample consists of fewer than 45,000 clones, around 92% of them appearing once. The CDR3 extends over 12 amino acids. The trim removed 6 bases at V and 3 bases at J, leaving 2 bases unmatched. The germline CDR1 and CDR2 sequences are MDHEN and SYDVKM. The V gene is TRBV28, the J gene TRBJ2-7; 7 bases agree with TRBD1. This TCR was recovered from a female donor in good health, enrolled as a control in a pregnancy study. The material was CD4+ T cells from peripheral blood mononuclear cells, obtained in the second trimester of pregnancy. CDR3 region: CASSRDSYEQYF. CDR3 DNA: TGTGCCAGCAGCCGGGACAGCTACGAGCAGTACTTC.